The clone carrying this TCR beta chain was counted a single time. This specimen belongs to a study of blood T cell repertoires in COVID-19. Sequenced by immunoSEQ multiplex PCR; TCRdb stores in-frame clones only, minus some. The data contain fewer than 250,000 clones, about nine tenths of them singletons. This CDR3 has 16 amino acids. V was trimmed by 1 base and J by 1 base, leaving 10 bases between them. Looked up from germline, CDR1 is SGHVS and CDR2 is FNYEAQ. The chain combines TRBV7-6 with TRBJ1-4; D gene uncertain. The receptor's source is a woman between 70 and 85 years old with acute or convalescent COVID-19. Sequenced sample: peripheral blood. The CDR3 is CASSLGVGETNEKLFF. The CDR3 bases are TGTGCCAGCAGCTTAGGAGTAGGAGAAACTAATGAAAAACTGTTTTTT.